Below, 25 T cell receptor beta chains from the same sample are listed, as sequenced in a study of blood T cells in healthy people across ages. A second PCR, run for roughly 7 to 11 cycles, used a sample-barcoded 5' primer plus a J-beta primer mix. TCRdb ran MiXCR on the 5' RACE reads and lists one entry per CDR3 protein. The table lists around 870,000 distinct CDR3 sequences, around 30% of them singletons. Sequencing input: blood. The receptor set was obtained from a woman aged 80 or over in good health.

This clonotype appeared many times. V and J are TRBV6-2 or TRBV6-3 and TRBJ2-7; D could derive from TRBD1 or TRBD2 (5 bases each). Trimming left V 4 bases short and J 1 base short, with 17 bases between. CDR1 is MNHEY and CDR2 is SVGEGT in the germline V gene. The CDR3 extends over 16 amino acids. CDR3 nucleotides: TGTGCCAGCAGTTTACCGGGACCCAGAATGTCCTACGAGCAGTACTTC. Protein product: CASSLPGPRMSYEQYF.

This clonotype was counted ten times or more. V usage is TRBV6-6 and J usage is TRBJ2-5; D unclear. The CDR3 contains 13 residues. Germline V gene lookup returns CDR1 MNHNY and CDR2 SVGAGI (reference sequence). V was cut by 7 bases and J by 2 bases, with 11 bases left in between. CDR3 residues: CASTGRQQETQYF. The CDR3 DNA reads TGTGCCAGCACCGGCAGGCAACAAGAGACCCAGTACTTC.

In this sample, this clonotype turned up many times. The rearrangement uses TRBV28 and TRBJ2-7, with 7 bases aligning to TRBD1. After removal of 4 bases from V and 0 bases from J, the junction contained 18 bases not matched to a gene. The CDR3 is 19 residues long. Germline V gene data show CDR1 as MDHEN and CDR2 as SYDVKM. CDR3 sequence: CASSYLTNNRGRHSYEQYF. The CDR3 bases are TGTGCCAGCAGTTACCTGACCAACAACAGGGGACGGCACTCCTACGAGCAGTACTTC.

The V gene is TRBV7-2, the J gene TRBJ1-2; 7 bases line up with TRBD1. J gave up 2 bases and V 5 bases, and 11 bases lay outside the gene matches. The germline V gene encodes CDR1 SGHTA and CDR2 FQGNSA. The CDR3 length is 16 residues. The CDR3 nucleotides read TGTGCCAGCAGCCCCCGCCTCAGCAGGGGGAACTATGGCTACACCTTC. Translating it yields CASSPRLSRGNYGYTF.

The chain employs TRBV7-2 and TRBJ2-3, with 8 bases identical to TRBD2. CDR3 length: 14 amino acids. V was clipped by 5 bases and J by 4 bases; unmatched bases: 5. CDR1 is SGHTA, CDR2 FQGNSA, per germline. The CDR3 here is CASSRAGAPDTQYF. In DNA form, the CDR3 reads TGTGCCAGCAGCAGAGCGGGGGCCCCAGATACGCAGTATTTT. Full variable domain (outside the CDR3, taken from reference TRBV7-2 and TRBJ2-3): GAGVSQSPSNKVTEKGKDVELRCDPISGHTALYWYRQSLGQGLEFLIYFQGNSAPDKSGLPSDRFSAERTGGSVSTLTIQRTQQEDSAVYLCASSRAGAPDTQYFGPGTRLTVL.

This clonotype was observed a few times. This clone may be a read error of a much larger clone one base away. This sequence joins TRBV5-5 and TRBJ2-1, with 8 bases matching TRBD2. The end of the DNA is better explained by TRBJ2-7, so the J call may be wrong. Germline-derived CDR1 and CDR2 are SGHKS and YYEKEE (reference sequence). This CDR3 spans 19 amino acids. CDR3 region: CASSLLVEAGASSYNEQYF. The CDR3 DNA sequence: TGTGCCAGCAGCTTGTTAGTAGAAGCGGGGGCCAGCTCCTACAATGAGCAGTACTTC.

Ten or more counts support this clonotype. The V and J genes are TRBV6-5 and TRBJ2-5; the match to TRBD2 covers 10 bases. The CDR3 runs to 15 residues. Trimming at V came to 0 bases and at J to 2 bases, leaving 0 bases not matched to a gene. Germline V lookup: CDR1 MNHEY, CDR2 SVGAGI. The CDR3 reads CASSYSSGGQETQYF. In DNA form, the CDR3 reads TGTGCCAGCAGTTACTCTAGCGGGGGGCAAGAGACCCAGTACTTC.

This clonotype was seen a handful of times. The V gene is TRBV29-1, the J gene TRBJ2-7, with D perhaps matching TRBD1 or TRBD2 (5 bases each). This CDR3 has 13 residues. Germline V gives CDR1 SQVTM, CDR2 ANQGSEA. The germline V and J ends were trimmed by 4 bases and 2 bases, with 12 bases remaining between them. CDR3 protein: CSVAPGTPYEQYF. Here the CDR3 DNA reads TGCAGCGTTGCTCCCGGGACGCCCTACGAGCAGTACTTC.

This clonotype turned up a few times. The V gene is TRBV18, the J gene TRBJ2-1, with TRBD2 matching 9 bases. The CDR3 runs to 16 residues. Germline loops: CDR1 KGHSH, CDR2 LQKENI. Losses at the gene ends were 3 bases for V and 2 bases for J; bases not matched to a gene: 5. Written as DNA, the CDR3 is TGTGCCAGCTCACCCCCTAGCGGGAACACCTACAATGAGCAGTTCTTC. Protein sequence: CASSPPSGNTYNEQFF.

This clonotype was found many times. V is TRBV11-2 and J is TRBJ2-3; D is possibly TRBD2 (5 bases). Germline CDR1 is SGHAT and CDR2 is FQNNGV. The ends were cut back, 2 bases at V and 1 base at J, with 19 bases in the middle. The CDR3 spans 18 residues. CDR3 DNA sequence: TGTGCCAGCAGCTTATCTAGGAGTTTTCGGGGTGGCACAGATACGCAGTATTTT. Amino acid sequence: CASSLSRSFRGGTDTQYF.

This clonotype was recorded at least ten times. J is TRBJ2-1 and V is TRBV7-6; D might be TRBD2 (5 bases). CDR1 and CDR2 from the germline V gene are SGHVS and FNYEAQ. V was clipped by 0 bases and J by 5 bases, with 11 bases between them. CDR3 length: 15 residues. The CDR3 coding sequence is TGTGCCAGCAGCTTAGCGTGGGTCGGGGACAATGAGCAGTTCTTC. Translated: CASSLAWVGDNEQFF.

Worth noting for this clonotype: A clone one base away is much larger, so this may be a read error. J is TRBJ2-3 and V is TRBV20-1, with no clear D. The CDR3 has 11 amino acids. The germline V gene has CDR1 DFQATT and CDR2 SNEGSKA (reference sequence). CDR3 in DNA: TGCTGTGCTAGTGAGGCAGATACGCAGTATTTT. This gives the protein CCASEADTQYF.

This clonotype has a single count. The chain carries TRBV11-3 and TRBJ1-1; weak D call: TRBD1 (6 bases). The V gene's germline CDR1 is SGHNT and CDR2 YENEEA. The length of the CDR3 is 15 residues. V lost 5 bases to trimming and J lost 1 base, with 14 bases between them. The CDR3 region has the DNA TGTGCCAGCAGCGCAGGCCAGGGGAAGAACACTGAAGCTTTCTTT. Amino acids: CASSAGQGKNTEAFF.

Ten or more counts support this clonotype. The V call is TRBV6-2 or TRBV6-3, the J call TRBJ2-3, with 8 bases matching TRBD2. Germline V gives CDR1 MNHEY, CDR2 SVGEGT. The CDR3 extends over 15 amino acids. Trimming at V came to 6 bases and at J to 1 base, leaving 6 bases not matched to a gene. This CDR3 reads CASSWTSRRTDTQYF. The CDR3 DNA follows: TGTGCCAGCAGCTGGACTAGCCGGCGCACAGATACGCAGTATTTT.

A remark on this clonotype: Possible read error: a much larger clone is one base away. The genes are TRBV7-9 and TRBJ2-1, with 14 bases fitting TRBD2. The germline CDR1 and CDR2 sequences are SEHNR and FQNEAQ (reference sequence). V lost 2 bases, J lost 8 bases, and 8 bases stayed unmatched. The CDR3 length is 17 residues. This chain's CDR3 is CASSLKGLAGGEDEQFF. The DNA for the CDR3 is TGTGCCAGCAGCTTAAAAGGACTAGCGGGGGGTGAGGATGAGCAGTTCTTC.

This clonotype was seen only a few times. The chain is built from TRBV20-1 and TRBJ1-1; D is uncertain. Germline CDR1 reads DFQATT; CDR2 reads SNEGSKA (reference sequence). V lost 2 bases, J lost 7 bases, and 14 bases lay in between. The CDR3 contains 13 residues. CDR3 region: CSARKEADHEAFF. CDR3 nucleotides: TGCAGTGCTAGAAAAGAGGCGGACCATGAAGCTTTCTTT.

About this clonotype itself: A much larger clone is a single base away; this may be a read error. The chain has TRBV12-3 or TRBV12-4 and TRBJ2-5, with D perhaps TRBD1 (5 bases). This CDR3 spans 14 amino acids. Trimming shortened V by 2 bases and J by 3 bases, and 10 bases separated the two germline ends. CDR3 nucleotide sequence: TGTGCCAGCAGTTTAAAAAGGGGTAAAGAGACCCAGTACTTC. Amino acid sequence: CASSLKRGKETQYF.

The chain combines TRBV20-1 with TRBJ2-1, with 16 bases aligning to TRBD2. Per the germline V gene, CDR1 is DFQATT and CDR2 is SNEGSKA (reference sequence). V lost 0 bases to trimming and J lost 8 bases; unmatched junction nucleotides: 10. This CDR3 region has 18 residues. Here the CDR3 reads CSARDTGGLAGGSDEQFF. CDR3 DNA: TGCAGTGCTAGAGATACAGGGGGACTAGCGGGAGGGAGCGATGAGCAGTTCTTC.

Comment on this clonotype: It may be a read error: a sequence one base away is much more abundant. V and J are TRBV5-1 and TRBJ1-2, with D possibly being TRBD1 (5 bases). CDR3 size: 17 residues. CDR1 and CDR2 from the germline V gene are SGHRS and YFSETQ. CDR3 region: CASSLVAGNTLGYDYTF. The CDR3 DNA reads TGCGCCAGCAGCTTGGTTGCAGGGAACACGCTCGGATATGACTACACCTTC.

This clonotype was counted ten times or more. This rearrangement joins TRBV12-3 or TRBV12-4 to TRBJ1-5; 7 bases line up with TRBD1. This CDR3 is built from 13 residues. The junction had 7 bases not matched to a gene; V was cut back by 10 bases and J by 4 bases. CDR3 in DNA: TGTGCCACCAAGGGCAGGGGGAATCAGCCCCAGCATTTT. Its translation is CATKGRGNQPQHF.

The rearrangement links TRBV2 to TRBJ2-3; TRBD1 agrees at 9 bases. The CDR3 covers 14 residues. Germline assignment: CDR1 SNHLY and CDR2 FYNNEI. V lost 6 bases to trimming and J lost 2 bases; unmatched junction nucleotides: 3. The CDR3 loop reads CASRQGALTDTQYF. The CDR3 nucleotides are TGTGCCAGCAGACAGGGGGCCCTCACAGATACGCAGTATTTT.

As concerns this clonotype: This may be a read error, as it is one base from a much larger clone. This chain links TRBV9 with TRBJ2-4; D may be TRBD1 (6 bases). Matching the DNA end better, TRBJ2-5 makes the J call doubtful. This CDR3 has 14 amino acids. Germline V gene data show CDR1 as SGDLS and CDR2 as YYNGEE. This CDR3 reads CASSGARGRETQYF. The CDR3, as DNA: TGTGCCAGCAGCGGAGCCAGGGGAAGAGAGACCCAGTACTTC.

On this clonotype: This sequence may be a read error, since a much larger clone differs from it by one base. The genes are TRBV30 and TRBJ2-6; possible D gene TRBD1, 6 bases. This CDR3 spans 15 amino acids. Germline CDR1 and CDR2: GTSNPN and SVGIG (reference sequence). CDR3 protein: CAWSLRTAGANVRTF. The CDR3 DNA sequence: TGTGCCTGGAGTCTTCGGACAGCTGGGGCCAACGTCCGGACTTTC.

For this clonotype: This may come from a read error, since a much larger clone is one base off. The rearrangement uses TRBV7-7 and TRBJ2-1, with D perhaps TRBD1 or TRBD2 (6 bases each). Germline CDR1 and CDR2: SSHAT and FNYEAQ (reference sequence). CDR3 length equals 15 residues. CDR3 protein: CAGSLADSSYNEQFF. In DNA form, the CDR3 reads TGTGCTGGCAGCTTAGCGGACAGCTCCTACAATGAGCAGTTCTTC.

This clonotype was picked up many times. This chain uses TRBV9 with TRBJ1-6; D possibly corresponds to TRBD1 (5 bases). CDR3 length: 14 amino acids. V gave up 2 bases and J gave up 6 bases, with 9 bases separating them. Germline assignment: CDR1 SGDLS and CDR2 YYNGEE. The CDR3 spells CASSVNQGNSPLHF. The CDR3 DNA reads as TGTGCCAGCAGCGTTAACCAGGGTAATTCACCCCTCCACTTT.